The source of this TCR beta chain is a study of PD-L1 blockade in urothelial cancer (dated by TCRdb to about 2017). Regarding the research as a whole: Every patient began therapy in 2014 and was given atezolizumab 1,200 mg intravenously every 3 weeks. About 90% of the roughly 30 patients were males with bladder-origin urothelial cancer, and about 60% of the 29 reported a prior smoking history. Pretreatment tumor samples, along with matched peripheral blood serially collected before and after atezolizumab treatment, were subjected to TCR sequencing. An ECOG performance status of 0 or 1 was recorded for the patients, and 0 to 3 prior chemotherapy regimens had been received by the patients. Under ten patients achieved durable clinical benefit and approximately 20 did not. Somatic, immune and clinical correlates of response to PD-L1 blockade with atezolizumab in urothelial cancer were the focus of an exploratory multi-omic analysis. Pretreatment blood TCR-seq was available for fewer than 30 patients, at least one posttreatment blood collection was obtained for 25 or so patients, and tumor TCR-seq was available for 25 or so patients. A median of roughly 140,000 T cells and fewer than 85,000 unique TCRs was obtained from blood samples, and a median clonality of roughly 0.082 was observed. Durable clinical benefit was defined as progression-free survival longer than 6 months, and TCR features were also tested against progression-free and overall survival. Blood samples were analyzed at two time points: 3 weeks after treatment start (second dose) and 6 weeks after treatment start. In the same patients, pretreatment tumors underwent whole exome sequencing and RNA sequencing in addition to TCR sequencing.

A total of approximately 27 patients with locally advanced or metastatic urothelial carcinoma, treated at Memorial Sloan Kettering on a trial protocol, made up the cohort. Peripheral blood mononuclear cells were collected pretreatment and during treatment, at between 1 and 8 total time points per patient. The Qiagen DNeasy Blood extraction kit was used to purify genomic DNA from total PBMCs and tumor samples. PBMCs were collected pretreatment and during treatment, and were isolated and stored as previously described. Counted from cysteine to phenylalanine, this CDR3 has 13 amino acids. CDR3 DNA is the only sequence kept; it has 39 bases, read in frame from the first base. V is clipped by 6 bases and J by 5 bases, and the sequence between their germline boundaries is 11 bases long. CDR1 and CDR2 are read off the germline V gene as ENHRY and SYGVKD. Synthetic TCR analog templates were spiked into each PCR so that absolute template abundance could be estimated from read counts. The immunoSEQ assay used bias-controlled V and J gene primers to amplify TCRbeta CDR3 regions from genomic DNA. Sequencing of rearranged TCRbeta segments was performed at approximately 20X coverage. The paper's data handling went like this. Clustering was used to correct sequencing errors, and CDR3s were annotated against IMGT so that V, D and J genes could be assigned. Downstream analyses used only productive TCRbeta rearrangements and left out out-of-frame or stop-codon sequences. Clonality was computed as one minus Shannon entropy normalized by the log of the number of unique productive sequences. Clones differing between time points or between blood and tumor were identified by Fisher's exact test with Benjamini-Hochberg correction at adjusted p below 0.01. TCRdb stores this immuneACCESS table with in-frame sequences only. Part of the clones is absent; in the studies checked, under half of the shortfall reflects unresolved V genes, and no reason is known for the rest. V and J calls and clone size follow that table, whereas D and trimming were derived from the DNA. This sample is represented by about 24,000 clones; approximately 84% of them were singletons. The ten largest clones capture roughly a tenth of the sample.

On the study overall, not on this receptor specifically: Because the sample size was small (n of about 30) and many exploratory analyses were performed, the results are intended to be hypothesis-generating. Improved progression-free and overall survival was associated with having pretreatment peripheral blood TCR clonality below the median. Patients with durable benefit showed greater expansion of tumor-associated TCR clones in peripheral blood 3 weeks after starting treatment (n of about 21, p = 0.022).

As for this clone: Its cognate antigen has yet to be identified. The sample holds no much larger clone one base away, and base qualities are not on file.

Material: PBMCs, obtained around atezolizumab (anti-PD-L1) treatment. The V and J genes are TRBV10-3 and TRBJ1-5, with the D gene call left open. This receptor was obtained from a man between 70 and 80 years old with urothelial cancer. In nucleotides, the sequence is TGTGCCATCAGGGCAGGTCAGGATCAGCCCCAGCATTTT. Translated, this gives CAIRAGQDQPQHF.